This T cell receptor beta chain was captured by sequencing in a study of T-cell reconstitution after alpha-beta-depleted transplantation in children. Unique molecular identifiers were incorporated into the prepared TCRbeta library. In TCRdb, the PCR reads were re-called with MiXCR into one record per CDR3 protein. Of around 240,000 distinct CDR3 sequences in the sample, approximately 8% are singletons; the top ten hold 5% to 7%. Trimming took off 0 bases at V and 5 bases at J, with 11 bases between the two ends. From germline, CDR1 is SGHRS and CDR2 YFSETQ. The CDR3 has 15 amino acids. This clonotype showed up many times. No antigen is known for it. Study conclusions and caveats: At one year after transplant, newly produced T cells mostly accounted for T-cell counts and diversity. Certain patients had high TCRbeta diversity at day 60, and it came from recipient T cells and thymic progenitors that survived. Reportedly, only several hundred clones from non-depleted graft cells drove alpha-beta T-cell counts at about two months.

This clonotype was obtained from a male patient younger than 18 who had a stem cell transplant for acute lymphoblastic leukemia, so the T cells may come from the graft donor. J is TRBJ2-2 and V is TRBV5-1; a possible D gene is TRBD1 (6 bases). The sequencing here drew on PBMCs, mostly from graft donor cells, taken 180 days after TCRalphabeta/CD19-depleted stem cell transplant. The chain's CDR3 is CASSLATGMTGELFF. In nucleotides, the CDR3 is TGCGCCAGCAGCTTGGCCACAGGGATGACCGGGGAGCTGTTTTTT.